Listed here are 22 T cell receptor beta chains from one sample, sequenced in a study of blood T cell repertoires in COVID-19. TCRdb's copy holds only in-frame clones and misses some; the assay was immunoSEQ multiplex PCR. The sample records over 250,000 clones, 91% being singletons. The sequenced sample consisted of peripheral blood. The receptors come from a woman aged 25 to 39 with COVID-19, enrolled during active disease.

The chain carries TRBV28 and TRBJ1-2; D gene uncertain. The CDR3 extends over 12 amino acids. Germline CDR1 is MDHEN and CDR2 is SYDVKM. The V gene lost 8 bases and the J gene lost 1 base, with 8 bases spanning the gap. The CDR3 DNA sequence: TGTGCCAGCGCTGAGGTTAACTATGGCTACACCTTC. Translating it yields CASAEVNYGYTF.

As DNA, the CDR3 is TGTGCCAGCAGTATACGGACAGGGCAAGGTTACGAGCAGTACTTC. Translated: CASSIRTGQGYEQYF. The V and J genes are TRBV6-5 and TRBJ2-7; 8 positions match TRBD1. Trimming took 5 bases from V and 4 from J; bases not matched to a gene: 10. The CDR3 sequence is 15 residues long. Germline values: CDR1 MNHEY, CDR2 SVGAGI.

This chain uses TRBV28 with TRBJ2-3, with D tentatively TRBD2 (6 bases). Trimming stripped 4 bases from V and 3 bases from J, with 23 bases between. The CDR3 loop spans 18 amino acids. Looked up from germline, CDR1 is MDHEN and CDR2 is SYDVKM. CDR3 loop: CASSSHPMGLATTDTQYF. The CDR3 DNA reads TGTGCCAGCAGTTCCCATCCGATGGGGCTAGCGACTACAGATACGCAGTATTTT.

The chain combines TRBV2 with TRBJ1-1; D gene uncertain. V gave up 2 bases and J gave up 3 bases, with 7 bases separating them. The CDR3 runs 13 residues. CDR1 and CDR2 (germline): SNHLY, FYNNEI. CDR3 sequence (DNA): TGTGCCAGCAGTGAATGGGAGCACACTGAAGCTTTCTTT. Protein product: CASSEWEHTEAFF. The variable domain in full, with the rest retrieved from reference TRBV2 and TRBJ1-1, is EPEVTQTPSHQVTQMGQEVILRCVPISNHLYFYWYRQILGQKVEFLVSFYNNEISEKSEIFDDQFSVERPDGSNFTLKIRSTKLEDSAMYFCASSEWEHTEAFFGQGTRLTVV.

In DNA form, the CDR3 reads TGCGCCAGCAGCTTGTACTCAAACGAGGCCGAGCAGTACTTC. Its protein product is CASSLYSNEAEQYF. This rearrangement joins TRBV5-1 to TRBJ2-7; D uncertain. Germline V lookup: CDR1 SGHRS, CDR2 YFSETQ. V lost 1 base and J 6 bases, leaving 14 bases between the germline ends. This CDR3 is built from 14 residues.

The rearrangement uses TRBV12-2 and TRBJ2-7; the tabulated D call, TRBD1, remains unverified against the DNA. TRBV12-2 is a pseudogene segment. The CDR3 contains 17 residues. CDR3 residues: CASRLIPWDRGPYEQYF. CDR3 sequence (DNA): TGTGCAAGTCGCTTAATACCATGGGACAGGGGGCCATACGAGCAGTACTTC.

The chain carries TRBV14 and TRBJ1-2; TRBD1 matches at 7 bases. Germline V CDR1 and CDR2: SGHDN, FVKESK. The CDR3 runs 13 residues. With V trimmed by 6 bases and J by 7 bases, 8 bases remained unmatched. CDR3 bases: TGTGCCAGCAGTGACACAGGGGACGGTGGCTACACCTTC. This gives the protein CASSDTGDGGYTF.

This chain links TRBV4-1 with TRBJ2-7; 8 nucleotides line up with TRBD2. Germline-derived CDR1 and CDR2 are MGHRA and YSYEKL. Trimming removed 0 bases from V and 4 bases from J; junction bases left unmatched: 8. CDR3 length: 16 residues. The CDR3 nucleotides read TGCGCCAGCAGCCAAGATTGGGGGGCTAGCGGGTACGAGCAGTACTTC. This encodes CASSQDWGASGYEQYF.

V gene TRBV2 combines with J gene TRBJ2-7; D might be TRBD1 (5 bases). The CDR3 length is 14 residues. V lost 6 bases and J lost 0, with 12 bases in between. Germline assignment: CDR1 SNHLY and CDR2 FYNNEI. CDR3 residues: CASRLGRDSYEQYF. The CDR3 DNA sequence: TGTGCCAGCAGATTGGGGCGCGACTCCTACGAGCAGTACTTC.

This sequence joins TRBV5-4 and TRBJ2-1, with 7 positions matching TRBD2. This CDR3 region has 17 residues. Germline lookup yields CDR1 SGHNT and CDR2 YYREEE (reference sequence). Trimming at V came to 0 bases and at J to 0 bases, leaving 6 bases not matched to a gene. The CDR3 bases are TGTGCCAGCAGCTTGGGCCCCCTAGCGGCCTCCTACAATGAGCAGTTCTTC. It is translated as CASSLGPLAASYNEQFF.

The genes are TRBV27 and TRBJ2-7, with TRBD2 matching over 7 bases. Losses at the gene ends were 3 bases for V and 3 bases for J; bases not matched to a gene: 14. CDR3 size: 17 residues. Germline V gene data show CDR1 as MNHEY and CDR2 as SMNVEV (reference sequence). DNA for the CDR3: TGTGCCAGCAGTTTGGGGAAAGATGGGAGGGAGCTCTACGAGCAGTACTTC. It specifies CASSLGKDGRELYEQYF.

The genes are TRBV10-3 and TRBJ2-1; tentatively, D is TRBD2 (6 bases). CDR1 is ENHRY, CDR2 SYGVKD, per germline. The V gene lost 6 bases and the J gene lost 8 bases, with 14 bases spanning the gap. CDR3 length equals 13 residues. CDR3 sequence reads: CAIRRPAGDEQFF. The CDR3 DNA follows: TGTGCCATCAGGAGACCAGCGGGTGATGAGCAGTTCTTC.

As regards this clone: This same CDR3 is encoded by further DNA sequences in the sample. This chain's CDR3 is CASSRSGDTDTQYF. The CDR3 DNA is TGCGCCAGCAGCAGAAGCGGGGACACAGATACGCAGTATTTT. The chain carries TRBV5-1 and TRBJ2-3, with 7 bases identical to TRBD2. The CDR3 consists of 14 residues. CDR1 SGHRS and CDR2 YFSETQ come from the germline V gene. Germline trimming cut 4 bases from V and 2 bases from J; bases unmatched to any gene: 4.

The chain has TRBV6-5 and TRBJ2-1; D is ambiguous. V was shortened by 2 bases and J by 0 bases, with 8 bases between the two germline ends. CDR3 length equals 15 residues. Per the germline V gene, CDR1 is MNHEY and CDR2 is SVGAGI. CDR3 sequence (DNA): TGTGCCAGCAGTTACCGCGCTGCCTCCTACAATGAGCAGTTCTTC. This translates into CASSYRAASYNEQFF.

The V call is TRBV6-1, the J call TRBJ1-3, with D maybe TRBD1 (5 bases). The V gene lost 2 bases and the J gene lost 4 bases, with 9 bases spanning the gap. The V gene's germline CDR1 is MNHNS and CDR2 SASEGT. The CDR3 totals 14 residues. The CDR3 reads CASSERGRGNTIYF. The CDR3 DNA sequence: TGTGCCAGCAGTGAAAGGGGAAGAGGAAACACCATATATTTT.

This rearrangement joins TRBV30 to TRBJ1-1; the match to TRBD1 covers 8 bases. This CDR3 has 13 amino acids. CDR1 is GTSNPN and CDR2 is SVGIG in the germline V gene (reference sequence). Trimming at V came to 5 bases and at J to 1 base, leaving 3 bases not matched to a gene. The CDR3 DNA is TGTGCCTGGTGGGGACAGGCGAACACTGAAGCTTTCTTT. It encodes CAWWGQANTEAFF.

The chain joins TRBV11-2 to TRBJ2-1, with TRBD2 matching 16 bases. Germline CDR1 reads SGHAT; CDR2 reads FQNNGV. V trimming: 2 bases; J trimming: 8 bases; junction bases outside the gene matches: 3. The CDR3 consists of 16 residues. Written as DNA, the CDR3 is TGTGCCAGCAGCTTACCGGGACTAGCGGGAGGGGATGAGCAGTTCTTC. Its translation is CASSLPGLAGGDEQFF.

This clone was detected only a few times. For the CDR3, the DNA is TGTGCCAGCAGCCGGGGAGCTAACTATGGCTACACCTTC. Its translation: CASSRGANYGYTF. The chain combines TRBV3-1 (or the pseudogene TRBV3-2) with TRBJ1-2; D ambiguous. The germline gives CDR1 LGHDT, CDR2 YNNKEL (reference sequence). The CDR3 extends over 13 amino acids. The V and J ends lost 4 bases and 0 bases respectively, with 6 bases between them.

The genes are TRBV10-3 and TRBJ1-6; tentative D call: TRBD1 (6 bases). V lost 10 bases, J lost 7 bases, and 14 bases lay in between. The CDR3 is 13 residues long. Germline CDR1 and CDR2: ENHRY and SYGVKD. This CDR3 reads CATNQGLNSPLHF. CDR3 DNA sequence: TGTGCCACCAACCAGGGGTTAAATTCACCCCTCCACTTT.

The J gene is TRBJ2-1, the V gene TRBV5-6, with D possibly TRBD1 on 5 matching bases. V lost 0 bases and J lost 6, with 7 bases in between. The CDR3 is made up of 13 amino acids. Germline V CDR1 and CDR2: SGHDT, YYEEEE. The CDR3 spells CASSLAGSNEQFF. For the CDR3, the DNA is TGTGCCAGCAGCTTGGCAGGGTCCAATGAGCAGTTCTTC.

Comments on this clone: Within the sample, other DNA sequences also encode this same CDR3. V and J are TRBV20-1 and TRBJ1-1; TRBD1 might be the D (5 bases). Per the germline V gene, CDR1 is DFQATT and CDR2 is SNEGSKA (reference sequence). Trimming stripped 6 bases from V and 4 bases from J, with 9 bases between. This CDR3 contains 11 residues. Here the CDR3 DNA reads TGCAGTGCGGCCGGGGGCACTGAAGCTTTCTTT. Translation: CSAAGGTEAFF.

The chain recombines TRBV20-1 with TRBJ2-7; 8 nucleotides align to TRBD2. This CDR3 has 11 amino acids. Trimming took 7 bases from V and 9 from J; bases not matched to a gene: 8. The germline V gene encodes CDR1 DFQATT and CDR2 SNEGSKA (reference sequence). CDR3 DNA sequence: TGCAGTGTAACGAAGCGGGAGATGCAGTACTTC. It translates to CSVTKREMQYF.